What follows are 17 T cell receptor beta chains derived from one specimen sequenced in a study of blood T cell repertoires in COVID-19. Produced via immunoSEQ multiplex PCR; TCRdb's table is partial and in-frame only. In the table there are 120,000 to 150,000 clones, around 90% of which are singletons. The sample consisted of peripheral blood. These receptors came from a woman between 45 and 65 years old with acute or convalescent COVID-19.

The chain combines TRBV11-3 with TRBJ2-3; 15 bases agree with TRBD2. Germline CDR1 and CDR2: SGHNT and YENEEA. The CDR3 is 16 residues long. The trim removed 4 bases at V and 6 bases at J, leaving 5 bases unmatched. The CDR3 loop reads CASSWGLAGGTDTQYF. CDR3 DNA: TGTGCCAGCAGCTGGGGACTAGCGGGAGGAACGGATACGCAGTATTTT.

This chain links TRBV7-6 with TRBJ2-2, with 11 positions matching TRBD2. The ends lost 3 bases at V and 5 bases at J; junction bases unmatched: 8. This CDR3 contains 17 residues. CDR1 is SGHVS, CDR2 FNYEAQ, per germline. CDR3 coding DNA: TGTGCCAGCAGCTTGGTTAGCGGGAGGGCCGAAACCGGGGAGCTGTTTTTT. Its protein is CASSLVSGRAETGELFF.

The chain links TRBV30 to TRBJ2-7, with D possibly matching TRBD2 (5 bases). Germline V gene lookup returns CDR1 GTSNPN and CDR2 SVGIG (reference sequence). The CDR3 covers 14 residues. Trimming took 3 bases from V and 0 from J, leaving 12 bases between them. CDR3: CAWRSGRSSYEQYF. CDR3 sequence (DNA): TGTGCCTGGAGATCGGGGAGAAGCTCCTACGAGCAGTACTTC.

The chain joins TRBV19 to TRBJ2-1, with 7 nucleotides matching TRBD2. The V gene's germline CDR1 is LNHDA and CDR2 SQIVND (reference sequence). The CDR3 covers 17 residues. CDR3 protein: CASATLASGGNYNEQFF. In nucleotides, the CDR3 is TGTGCTAGTGCTACCCTTGCTAGCGGAGGGAACTACAATGAGCAGTTCTTC. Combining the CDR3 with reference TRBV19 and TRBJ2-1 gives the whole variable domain DGGITQSPKYLFRKEGQNVTLSCEQNLNHDAMYWYRQDPGQGLRLIYYSQIVNDFQKGDIAEGYSVSREKKESFPLTVTSAQKNPTAFYLCASATLASGGNYNEQFFGPGTRLTVL.

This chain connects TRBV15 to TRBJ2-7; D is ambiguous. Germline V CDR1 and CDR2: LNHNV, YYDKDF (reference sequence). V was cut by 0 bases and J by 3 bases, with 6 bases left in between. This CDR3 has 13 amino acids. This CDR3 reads CATSREPGYEQYF. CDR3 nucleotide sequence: TGTGCCACCAGCAGAGAACCAGGCTACGAGCAGTACTTC.

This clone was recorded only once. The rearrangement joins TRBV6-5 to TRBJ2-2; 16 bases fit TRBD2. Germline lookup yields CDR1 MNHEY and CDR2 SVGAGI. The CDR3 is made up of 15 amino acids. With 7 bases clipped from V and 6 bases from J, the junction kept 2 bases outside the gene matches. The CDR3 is CASMGLAGGAGELFF. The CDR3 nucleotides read TGTGCCAGCATGGGACTAGCGGGGGGGGCCGGGGAGCTGTTTTTT.

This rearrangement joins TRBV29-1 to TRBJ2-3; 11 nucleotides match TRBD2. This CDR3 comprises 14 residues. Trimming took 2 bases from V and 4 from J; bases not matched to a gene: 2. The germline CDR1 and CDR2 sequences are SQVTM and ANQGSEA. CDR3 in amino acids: CSVETSGSPDTQYF. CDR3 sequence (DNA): TGCAGCGTTGAAACTAGCGGGAGTCCAGATACGCAGTATTTT.

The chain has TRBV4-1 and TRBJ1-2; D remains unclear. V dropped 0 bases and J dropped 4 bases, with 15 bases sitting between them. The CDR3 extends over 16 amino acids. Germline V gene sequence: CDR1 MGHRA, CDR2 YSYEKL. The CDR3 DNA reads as TGCGCCAGCAGCCAAGAGAGCGGCAGTGAGCTCTATGGCTACACCTTC. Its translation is CASSQESGSELYGYTF.

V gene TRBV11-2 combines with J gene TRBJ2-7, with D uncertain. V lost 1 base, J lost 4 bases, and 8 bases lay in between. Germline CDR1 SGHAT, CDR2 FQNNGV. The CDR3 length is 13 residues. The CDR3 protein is CASSLVNIYEQYF. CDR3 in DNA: TGTGCCAGCAGCTTAGTTAACATATACGAGCAGTACTTC.

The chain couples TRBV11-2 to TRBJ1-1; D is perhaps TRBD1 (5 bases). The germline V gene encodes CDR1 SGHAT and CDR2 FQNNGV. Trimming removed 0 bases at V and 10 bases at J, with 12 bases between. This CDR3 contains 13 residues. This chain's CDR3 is CASSLDEGRGAFF. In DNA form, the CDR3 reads TGTGCCAGCAGCTTAGATGAGGGGAGGGGAGCTTTCTTT.

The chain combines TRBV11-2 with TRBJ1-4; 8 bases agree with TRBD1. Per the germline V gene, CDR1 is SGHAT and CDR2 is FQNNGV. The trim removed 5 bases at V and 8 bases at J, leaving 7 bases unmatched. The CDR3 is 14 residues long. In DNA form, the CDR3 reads TGTGCCAGCAGCAGGACAGGGTTCGGCGAAAAACTGTTTTTT. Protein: CASSRTGFGEKLFF.

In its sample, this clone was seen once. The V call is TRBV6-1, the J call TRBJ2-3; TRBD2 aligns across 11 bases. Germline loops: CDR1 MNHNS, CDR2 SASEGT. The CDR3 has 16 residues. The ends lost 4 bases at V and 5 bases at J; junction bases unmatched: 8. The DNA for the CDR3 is TGTGCCAGCAGTGCACTAGCGGGGGCCAGATTAGATACGCAGTATTTT. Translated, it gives CASSALAGARLDTQYF.

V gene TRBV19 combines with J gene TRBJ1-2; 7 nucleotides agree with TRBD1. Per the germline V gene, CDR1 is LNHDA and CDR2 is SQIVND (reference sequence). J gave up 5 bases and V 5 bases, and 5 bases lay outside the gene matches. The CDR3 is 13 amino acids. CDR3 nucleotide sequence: TGTGCCAGTAGTCTAACAGGGGCGTATGGCTACACCTTC. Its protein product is CASSLTGAYGYTF.

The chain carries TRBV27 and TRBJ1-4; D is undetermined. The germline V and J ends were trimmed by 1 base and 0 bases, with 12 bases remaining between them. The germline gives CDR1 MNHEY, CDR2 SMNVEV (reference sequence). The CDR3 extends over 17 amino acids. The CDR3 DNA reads TGTGCCAGCAGTTTATTGGGCAGCCAGTCAACTAATGAAAAACTGTTTTTT. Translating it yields CASSLLGSQSTNEKLFF.

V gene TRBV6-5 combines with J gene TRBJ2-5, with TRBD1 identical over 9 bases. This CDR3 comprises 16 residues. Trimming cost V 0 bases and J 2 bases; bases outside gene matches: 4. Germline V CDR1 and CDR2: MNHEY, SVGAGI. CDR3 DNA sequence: TGTGCCAGCAGTTACTCTGGGACAGGGTGGCAAGAGACCCAGTACTTC. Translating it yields CASSYSGTGWQETQYF.

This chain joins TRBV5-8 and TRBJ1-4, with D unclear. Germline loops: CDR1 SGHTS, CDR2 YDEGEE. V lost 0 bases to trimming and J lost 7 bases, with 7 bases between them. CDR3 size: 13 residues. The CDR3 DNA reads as TGTGCCAGCAGCTTGGTGGGAGCTGAAAAACTGTTTTTT. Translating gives CASSLVGAEKLFF.

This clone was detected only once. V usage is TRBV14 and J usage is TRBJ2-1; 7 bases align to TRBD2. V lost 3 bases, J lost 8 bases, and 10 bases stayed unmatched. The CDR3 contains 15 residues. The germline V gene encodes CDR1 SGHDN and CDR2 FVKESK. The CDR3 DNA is TGTGCCAGCAGCCAGGTGGGAGGGCTAGGCTATGAGCAGTTCTTC. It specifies CASSQVGGLGYEQFF.